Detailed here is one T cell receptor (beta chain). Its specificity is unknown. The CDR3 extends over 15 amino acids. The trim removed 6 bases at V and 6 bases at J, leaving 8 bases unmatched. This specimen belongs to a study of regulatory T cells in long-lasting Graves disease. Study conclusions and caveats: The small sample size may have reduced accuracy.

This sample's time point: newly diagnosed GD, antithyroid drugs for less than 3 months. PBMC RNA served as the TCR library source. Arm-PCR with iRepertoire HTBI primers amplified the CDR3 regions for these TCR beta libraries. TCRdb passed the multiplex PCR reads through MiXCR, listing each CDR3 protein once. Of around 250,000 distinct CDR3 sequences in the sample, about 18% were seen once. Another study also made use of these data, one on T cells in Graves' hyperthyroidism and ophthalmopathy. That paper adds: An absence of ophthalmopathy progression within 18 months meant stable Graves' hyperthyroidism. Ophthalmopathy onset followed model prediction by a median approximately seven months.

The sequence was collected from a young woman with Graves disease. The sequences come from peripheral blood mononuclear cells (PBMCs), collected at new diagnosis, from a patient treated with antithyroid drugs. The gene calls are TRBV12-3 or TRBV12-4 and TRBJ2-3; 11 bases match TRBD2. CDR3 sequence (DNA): TGTGCCAGCAGCTTCGGACGGACTAGCGGGGATACGCAGTATTTT. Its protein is CASSFGRTSGDTQYF.